The table lists the clone carrying this T cell receptor beta chain with a few counts. The sample originates from a study of response to subunit inactivated influenza vaccine. TCRdb used MiXCR to reprocess the RT-PCR reads, holding one entry per CDR3 protein. Of around 580,000 distinct CDR3 sequences listed, about 12% were seen once; the top ten hold 9.5% to 13%. This material consisted of PBMCs from blood, taken on the day of vaccination. The TCR was taken from a man over 45 who received an inactivated influenza vaccine.

This CDR3 is CASSQSNRGRSSYEQYF. CDR3 DNA: TGCGCCAGCAGCCAATCTAATAGGGGACGGTCCTCCTACGAGCAGTACTTC. This rearrangement joins TRBV4-1 to TRBJ2-7, with D perhaps being TRBD1 or TRBD2 (5 bases each). Germline loops: CDR1 MGHRA, CDR2 YSYEKL. The CDR3 has 17 amino acids. With 2 bases removed from V and 0 bases from J, the gap between germline ends came to 17 bases.